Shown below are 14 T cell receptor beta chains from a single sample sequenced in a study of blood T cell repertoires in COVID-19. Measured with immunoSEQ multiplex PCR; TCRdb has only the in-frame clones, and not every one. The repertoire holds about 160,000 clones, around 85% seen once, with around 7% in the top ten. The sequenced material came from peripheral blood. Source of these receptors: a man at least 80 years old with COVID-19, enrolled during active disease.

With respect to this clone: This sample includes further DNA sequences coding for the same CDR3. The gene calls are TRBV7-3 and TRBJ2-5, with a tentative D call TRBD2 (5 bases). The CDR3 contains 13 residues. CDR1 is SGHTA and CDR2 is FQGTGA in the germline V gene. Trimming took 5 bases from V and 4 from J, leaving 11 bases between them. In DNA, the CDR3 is TGTGCCAGCAGCCAAGGGAGAGGAGAGACCCAGTACTTC. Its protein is CASSQGRGETQYF.

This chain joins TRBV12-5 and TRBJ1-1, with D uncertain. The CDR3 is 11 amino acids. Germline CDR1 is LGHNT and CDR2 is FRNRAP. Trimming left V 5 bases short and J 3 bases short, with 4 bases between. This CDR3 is CASGLHTEAFF. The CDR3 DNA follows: TGTGCTAGTGGTCTCCACACTGAAGCTTTCTTT.

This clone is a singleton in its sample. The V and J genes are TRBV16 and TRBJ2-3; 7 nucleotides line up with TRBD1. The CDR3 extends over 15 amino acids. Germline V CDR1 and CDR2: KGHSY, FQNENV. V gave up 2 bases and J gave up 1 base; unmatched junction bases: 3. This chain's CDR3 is CASSQNTGGTDTQYF. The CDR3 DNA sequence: TGTGCCAGCAGCCAAAATACAGGGGGCACAGATACGCAGTATTTT.

CDR3 coding DNA: TGTGCCAGCAGCGGCGAAACCTATGGCTACACCTTC. Its translation is CASSGETYGYTF. The V gene is TRBV9, the J gene TRBJ1-2, with D uncertain. V was cut by 3 bases and J by 4 bases, with 7 bases left in between. The germline V gene encodes CDR1 SGDLS and CDR2 YYNGEE. The CDR3 totals 12 residues.

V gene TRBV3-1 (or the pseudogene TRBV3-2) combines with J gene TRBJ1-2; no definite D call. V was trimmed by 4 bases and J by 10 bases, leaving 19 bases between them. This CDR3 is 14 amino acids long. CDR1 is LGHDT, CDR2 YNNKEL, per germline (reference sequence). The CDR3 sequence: CASSPGSKIVDYTF. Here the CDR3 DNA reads TGTGCCAGCAGCCCCGGGAGCAAGATAGTAGACTACACCTTC.

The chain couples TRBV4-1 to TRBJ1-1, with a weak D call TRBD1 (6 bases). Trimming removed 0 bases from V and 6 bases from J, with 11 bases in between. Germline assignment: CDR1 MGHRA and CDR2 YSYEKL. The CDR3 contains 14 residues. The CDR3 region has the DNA TGCGCCAGCAGCCAAGAGCAGGGGATGGCTGAAGCTTTCTTT. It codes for CASSQEQGMAEAFF.

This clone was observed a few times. Written as DNA, the CDR3 is TGTGCCAGCAGCTTAGAAGTGACAGGGAGCTCCTACGAGCAGTACTTC. This gives the protein CASSLEVTGSSYEQYF. The chain couples TRBV11-3 to TRBJ2-7; 7 bases are a match to TRBD1. Trimming took 0 bases from V and 0 from J; bases not matched to a gene: 5. Germline V gives CDR1 SGHNT, CDR2 YENEEA. The length of the CDR3 is 16 residues.

CDR3 loop: CAGRTGGSNQPQHF. The CDR3 region has the DNA TGTGCCGGTAGAACAGGGGGAAGCAATCAGCCCCAGCATTTT. The chain has TRBV28 and TRBJ1-5, with 8 nucleotides matching TRBD1. This CDR3 is 14 amino acids long. Germline trimming cut 11 bases from V and 1 base from J; bases unmatched to any gene: 7. CDR1 MDHEN and CDR2 SYDVKM come from the germline V gene.

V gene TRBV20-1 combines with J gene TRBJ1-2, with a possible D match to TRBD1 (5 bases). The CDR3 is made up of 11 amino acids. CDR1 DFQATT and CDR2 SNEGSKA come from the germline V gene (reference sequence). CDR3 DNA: TGCAGCCCGGGGGGAGGGTTTGGCTACACCTTC. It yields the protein CSPGGGFGYTF.

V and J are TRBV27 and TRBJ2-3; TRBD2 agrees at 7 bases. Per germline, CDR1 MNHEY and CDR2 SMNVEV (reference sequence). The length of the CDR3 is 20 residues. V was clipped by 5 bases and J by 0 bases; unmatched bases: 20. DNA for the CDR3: TGTGCCAGCAGTCCGAGACTAGCCCGTGTCGATCTCACTAGCACAGATACGCAGTATTTT. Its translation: CASSPRLARVDLTSTDTQYF.

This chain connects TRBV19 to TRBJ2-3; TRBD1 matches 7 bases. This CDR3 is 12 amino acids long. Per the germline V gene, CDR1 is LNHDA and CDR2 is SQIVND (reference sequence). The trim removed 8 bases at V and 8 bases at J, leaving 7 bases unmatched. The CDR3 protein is CASWDSQATQYF. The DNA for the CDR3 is TGTGCCAGTTGGGACAGCCAGGCTACGCAGTATTTT.

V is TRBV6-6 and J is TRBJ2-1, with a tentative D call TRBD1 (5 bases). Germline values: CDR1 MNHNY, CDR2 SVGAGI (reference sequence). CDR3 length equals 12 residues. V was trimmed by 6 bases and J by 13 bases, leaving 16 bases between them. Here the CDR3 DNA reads TGTGCCAGCAGCCCCGGTAGACAGCCCCAGTTCTTC. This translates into CASSPGRQPQFF.

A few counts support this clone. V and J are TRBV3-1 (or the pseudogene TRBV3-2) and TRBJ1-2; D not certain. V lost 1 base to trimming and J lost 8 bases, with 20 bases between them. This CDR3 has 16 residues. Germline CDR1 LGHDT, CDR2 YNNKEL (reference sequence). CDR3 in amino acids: CASSQGSNWRGSGYTF. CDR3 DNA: TGTGCCAGCAGCCAAGGGAGTAACTGGCGTGGATCCGGCTACACCTTC.

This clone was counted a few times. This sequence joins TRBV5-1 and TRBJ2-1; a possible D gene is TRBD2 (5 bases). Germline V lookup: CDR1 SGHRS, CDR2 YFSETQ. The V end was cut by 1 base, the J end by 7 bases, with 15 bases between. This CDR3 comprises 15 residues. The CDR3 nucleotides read TGCGCCAGCAGCTTGTACGGCGGGTCTGAGAATGAGCAGTTCTTC. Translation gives CASSLYGGSENEQFF.